The clone carrying this T cell receptor (beta chain) was picked up a small number of times. Antigen specificity is unknown. The V segment lost 5 bases and the J segment 3 bases; nucleotides outside the gene matches: 9. Germline values: CDR1 SEHNR, CDR2 FQNEAQ (reference sequence). This CDR3 contains 18 residues. TCRdb reanalysed the 5' RACE reads using MiXCR and keeps one entry per CDR3 protein. This table holds about 390,000 distinct CDR3 sequences, roughly 9% found once. This entry comes from a study of identical twins. The study, taken as a whole, reports: Cross-sectional statistical analysis, not tracking of the same donors, underpinned the conclusions.

The specimen was naive T cells sorted from blood. This chain connects TRBV7-9 to TRBJ2-5; 16 bases are shared with TRBD2. This TCR came from a woman aged 45-60 years in good health. The CDR3 reads CASSPPGLAGGFEETQYF. CDR3 bases: TGTGCCAGCAGCCCCCCGGGACTAGCGGGAGGGTTTGAAGAGACCCAGTACTTC.